This T cell receptor (beta chain) emerged from a study of shared clonotypes between healthy human individuals. Across the study: Three CD4 naive, three CD4 memory, two CD8 naive and one CD8 memory plate were used per donor.

In the CD4+ fraction, cells were divided into CD45RA+ naive and CD45RA-negative memory subsets. Details on this clone: The sample contains more than one DNA sequence encoding this CDR3.

Deep was the level used in running the assay. Methods used by the authors: Junction-only sequences without quality scores were provided by ImmunoSEQ, so filtering was different. Repertoires were generated with immunoSEQ multiplex PCR, while TCRdb's copy carries only in-frame clones and drops some. D and trimming were read from the DNA, whereas the V and J calls and clone size are those reported in that table. The sample has 2,100,000 or so clones; 90% to 96% are singletons. Germline CDR1 is MNHNS and CDR2 is SASEGT. CDR3 size: 12 residues. Trimming stripped 0 bases from V and 7 bases from J, with 3 bases between.

The chain couples TRBV6-1 to TRBJ1-4, with no clear D. The sequence was obtained from a man aged 18 to 35 in good health. The sample was naive CD4+ T cells sorted from blood. Described subset: CD45RA+ positively selected. CDR3 nucleotides: TGTGCCAGCAGTGAAGCGCTTGAAAAACTGTTTTTT. Protein: CASSEALEKLFF.